This T cell receptor (beta chain) is from a study of T cell responses to AZD1222 COVID-19 vaccine. Study-wide results and limits: Compared with day 0, the breadth and depth of the Spike-specific TCR repertoire rose significantly after two doses of AZD1222. Repertoires in all cases were sampled only once the peak T cell response had passed.

TCRdb keeps only in-frame clones here, not all; method: immunoSEQ multiplex PCR. Among 72,000 or so clones listed, 85% were seen once. J lost 1 base, V lost 2 bases, and 3 bases had no gene match. From germline, CDR1 is SGHVS and CDR2 FNYEAQ. The CDR3 covers 18 residues. About this clone itself: Antigen specificity is unknown.

The clonotype comes from an adult in good health. The chain is built from TRBV7-6 and TRBJ2-2; TRBD2 agrees at 14 bases. Specimen: peripheral blood, collected on day 0 of AZD1222 vaccination. The CDR3 nucleotides are TGTGCCAGCAGCTTACGGACTAGCGGGGGGCGGAACACCGGGGAGCTGTTTTTT. It codes for CASSLRTSGGRNTGELFF.